This passage covers 2 T cell receptor beta chains from one sample sequenced in a study of blood T cell repertoires in COVID-19. Sequenced by immunoSEQ multiplex PCR; TCRdb stores in-frame clones only, minus some. The sample lists about 280,000 clones, under 95% occurring once. The sequencing sample was made of PBMCs or T cells enriched from blood (not recorded which). These receptors were obtained from a man aged 40-49 years who had been exposed to COVID-19.

As DNA, the CDR3 is TGTGCCAGTAGTGCCGTCGGACAGGGGGACACTGAAGCTTTCTTT. Its translation is CASSAVGQGDTEAFF. The V call is TRBV19, the J call TRBJ1-1; TRBD1 aligns across 10 bases. Germline CDR1 and CDR2: LNHDA and SQIVND (reference sequence). The CDR3 totals 15 residues. The J segment lost 3 bases and the V segment lost 5 bases, leaving 6 bases of the junction unmatched.

This clone appeared once. The chain links TRBV10-1 to TRBJ2-1; tentatively, D is TRBD1 (5 bases). The CDR3 is 13 amino acids. Germline CDR1 reads WNHNN; CDR2 reads SYGVQD (reference sequence). The V gene lost 4 bases and the J gene lost 8 bases, with 12 bases spanning the gap. The CDR3: CASSVGEKDEQFF. DNA for the CDR3: TGCGCCAGCAGTGTAGGGGAAAAAGATGAGCAGTTCTTC.